This T cell receptor beta chain was sequenced for a study of cytomegalovirus exposure and HLA in healthy donors. About the study: Caucasian-associated ancestry cluster membership applied to about 80% of a few hundred genotyped donors. Whole-study results and caveats: In a later analysis, at a false discovery rate of 0.05, 15,000 to 20,000 TCR beta sequences matched HLA alleles. CMV serostatus was the only immune exposure information that was available.

Though probably carrying unrecorded immune exposures, donors were nominally healthy at sampling. The germline CDR1 and CDR2 sequences are SGHKS and YYEKEE (reference sequence). CDR3 length equals 18 residues. PCR was performed using 60 Vbeta and 13 Jbeta primers. The assay was immunoSEQ multiplex PCR, and TCRdb's table has in-frame clones only and misses some. The sample shows 200,000 to 250,000 clones, about 70% of them seen only once. On this clone itself: The target antigen is unknown. A read error may produce the germline difference seen at one junction end.

The rearrangement uses TRBV5-5 and TRBJ1-2; 10 nucleotides line up with TRBD1. Sequenced material: PBMCs. This receptor was obtained from a woman aged 30 to 39 in good health and CMV-seronegative. CDR3 DNA: TGTGCCATCAGCTTGATGGGACAGGGGATTCGTCCTAACTATGGCTACACCTTC. Residues: CAISLMGQGIRPNYGYTF.